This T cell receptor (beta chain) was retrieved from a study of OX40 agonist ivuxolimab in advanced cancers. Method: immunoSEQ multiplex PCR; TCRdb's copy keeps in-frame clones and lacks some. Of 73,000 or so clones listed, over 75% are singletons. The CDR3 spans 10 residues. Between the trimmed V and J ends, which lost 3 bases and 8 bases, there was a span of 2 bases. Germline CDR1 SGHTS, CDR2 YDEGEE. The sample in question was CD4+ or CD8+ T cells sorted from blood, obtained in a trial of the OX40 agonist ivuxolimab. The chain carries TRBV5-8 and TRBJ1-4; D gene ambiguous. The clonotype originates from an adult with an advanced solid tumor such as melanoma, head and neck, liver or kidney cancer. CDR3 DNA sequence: TGTGCCAGCAGCTGGGAAAAACTGTTTTTT. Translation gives CASSWEKLFF.